What follows is one T cell receptor (beta chain) and its context. The antigen is not known. Germline is not matched at one junction end, which may reflect a read error. The data stem from a study of post-analysis software for immune sequencing data. This CDR3 has 14 amino acids. CDR1 and CDR2 from the germline V gene are SGHRS and YFSETQ. The TCR beta cDNA libraries carried unique molecular identifiers. TCRdb itself ran the PCR reads through MiXCR, one entry per CDR3 protein. The sample has 750,000 to 950,000 distinct CDR3 sequences, 40% to 55% seen once; the top ten hold roughly 4.4%. General observations from the study: About 5 TRBV segments (TRBV5-6, TRBV5-1 and TRBV20-1 among them) occurred more frequently in patients than in controls. Strong co-clustering by F measure was evident for samples that had been prepared in the same batch.

The sequence was collected from a girl aged 10-17 years with multiple sclerosis. Sequenced sample: blood. The chain joins TRBV5-1 to TRBJ2-1; 8 positions agree with TRBD2. This CDR3 is CASSSRGGYTEQFF. The CDR3 bases are TGCGCCAGCAGCTCCCGGGGGGGCTACACTGAGCAGTTCTTC.